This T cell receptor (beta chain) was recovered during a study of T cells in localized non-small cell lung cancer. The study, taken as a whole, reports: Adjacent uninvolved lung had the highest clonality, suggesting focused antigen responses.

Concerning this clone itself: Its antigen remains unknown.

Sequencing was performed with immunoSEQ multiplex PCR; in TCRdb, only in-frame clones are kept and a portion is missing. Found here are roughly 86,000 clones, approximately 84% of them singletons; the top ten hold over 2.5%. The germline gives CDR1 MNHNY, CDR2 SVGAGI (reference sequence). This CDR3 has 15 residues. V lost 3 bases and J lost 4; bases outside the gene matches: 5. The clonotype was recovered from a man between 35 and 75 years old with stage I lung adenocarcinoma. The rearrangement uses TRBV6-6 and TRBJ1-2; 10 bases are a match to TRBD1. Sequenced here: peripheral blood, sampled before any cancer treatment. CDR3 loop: CASSYSGQGIYGYTF. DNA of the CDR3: TGTGCCAGCAGTTATTCGGGACAGGGGATCTATGGCTACACCTTC.